These 10 T cell receptor beta chains were all obtained from the same sample, sequenced in a study of vaccination effects on CD4 cells after COVID-19. Researchers isolated CD4+ T cells once 9 to 11 days of culture had elapsed. The person's infection with SARS-CoV-2, confirmed by PCR, took place between March and December 2020. Participants completed two doses of the BNT162b2 or mRNA-1273 vaccine. Measured with immunoSEQ multiplex PCR; TCRdb has only the in-frame clones, and not every one. The data hold 40,000 to 45,000 clones, with less than 85% observed a single time. These receptors have no identified antigens. The material sequenced was CD4+ T cells from PBMCs cultured without peptide, taken after COVID-19 vaccination. Receptors originate from a human donor who had a prior SARS-CoV-2 infection.

The rearrangement joins TRBV7-2 to TRBJ1-1; tentatively, D is TRBD1 (6 bases). Germline CDR1 is SGHTA and CDR2 is FQGNSA. V gave up 2 bases and J gave up 5 bases, with 12 bases separating them. The CDR3 has 14 amino acids. The CDR3 region has the DNA TGTGCCAGCAGCTTAAGTCAGGGGTGGACTGAAGCTTTCTTT. It is translated as CASSLSQGWTEAFF. The full variable domain, its missing parts supplied by reference TRBV7-2 and TRBJ1-1, is GAGVSQSPSNKVTEKGKDVELRCDPISGHTALYWYRQSLGQGLEFLIYFQGNSAPDKSGLPSDRFSAERTGGSVSTLTIQRTQQEDSAVYLCASSLSQGWTEAFFGQGTRLTVV.

The gene calls are TRBV11-2 and TRBJ2-3; 10 nucleotides match TRBD2. Germline CDR1 and CDR2: SGHAT and FQNNGV. The CDR3 covers 18 residues. After removal of 5 bases from V and 2 bases from J, the junction contained 13 bases not matched to a gene. The CDR3 spells CASSRSRRAGGYTDTQYF. CDR3 DNA: TGTGCCAGCAGCCGCTCTCGTCGAGCGGGAGGGTACACAGATACGCAGTATTTT.

The chain links TRBV5-6 to TRBJ2-1; TRBD2 aligns across 8 bases. Germline assignment: CDR1 SGHDT and CDR2 YYEEEE. J lost 7 bases, V lost 0 bases, and 9 bases had no gene match. The CDR3 is 16 amino acids. This chain's CDR3 is CASSLDGGASWNEQFF. The CDR3 nucleotides read TGTGCCAGCAGCTTGGACGGGGGGGCCTCGTGGAATGAGCAGTTCTTC.

The rearrangement joins TRBV10-3 to TRBJ1-5; D not certain. V shed 3 bases and J shed 4 bases, with 16 bases lying between them. Looked up from germline, CDR1 is ENHRY and CDR2 is SYGVKD. This CDR3 spans 16 amino acids. The CDR3 region has the DNA TGTGCCATCAGTGAATCGGTCTTAATGGGAAATCAGCCCCAGCATTTT. Protein: CAISESVLMGNQPQHF.

The rearrangement joins TRBV4-1 to TRBJ2-3; the match to TRBD2 covers 11 bases. The CDR3 is 15 amino acids. J was trimmed by 6 bases and V by 3 bases; bases with no gene match: 5. Germline V gene data show CDR1 as MGHRA and CDR2 as YSYEKL. CDR3 amino acids: CASSHSGRGVDTQYF. CDR3 in DNA: TGCGCCAGCAGCCATAGCGGGAGGGGGGTGGATACGCAGTATTTT.

V and J are TRBV9 and TRBJ2-5; D not resolved. Germline V CDR1 and CDR2: SGDLS, YYNGEE. This CDR3 is 14 amino acids long. Trimming pared 0 bases from V and 1 base from J, leaving 7 bases between. The DNA of the CDR3 is TGTGCCAGCAGCGTAGACTCCAGCCAAGAGACCCAGTACTTC. Its protein product is CASSVDSSQETQYF.

This chain joins TRBV18 and TRBJ2-2; tentatively, D is TRBD2 (5 bases). The CDR3 is 15 residues long. V dropped 2 bases and J dropped 0 bases, with 7 bases sitting between them. The germline V gene has CDR1 KGHSH and CDR2 LQKENI. This CDR3 is CASSPMGANTGELFF. CDR3 DNA: TGTGCCAGCTCACCAATGGGAGCGAACACCGGGGAGCTGTTTTTT.

The chain is built from TRBV21-1 and TRBJ1-5. TRBV21-1 is listed as a pseudogene. The CDR3 consists of 11 residues. For the CDR3, the DNA is TGTGCCAGCAGCGATAATCAGCCCCAGCATTTT. Amino acid sequence: CASSDNQPQHF.

This chain connects TRBV15 to TRBJ1-2, with 7 bases lining up with TRBD1. The junction had 2 bases not matched to a gene; V was cut back by 3 bases and J by 1 base. The CDR3 runs to 14 residues. Germline assignment: CDR1 LNHNV and CDR2 YYDKDF (reference sequence). CDR3 loop: CATSRGDSNYGYTF. The CDR3 nucleotides are TGTGCCACCAGCAGGGGGGACAGTAACTATGGCTACACCTTC.

This sequence joins TRBV25-1 and TRBJ1-2; 7 positions agree with TRBD1. CDR1 is MGHDK, CDR2 SYGVNS, per germline. This CDR3 is built from 16 residues. Losses at the gene ends were 8 bases for V and 4 bases for J; bases not matched to a gene: 16. CDR3 sequence reads: CASRVSTGRGPYGYTF. The CDR3 DNA follows: TGTGCCAGCCGAGTGTCGACAGGGAGAGGACCCTATGGCTACACCTTC.